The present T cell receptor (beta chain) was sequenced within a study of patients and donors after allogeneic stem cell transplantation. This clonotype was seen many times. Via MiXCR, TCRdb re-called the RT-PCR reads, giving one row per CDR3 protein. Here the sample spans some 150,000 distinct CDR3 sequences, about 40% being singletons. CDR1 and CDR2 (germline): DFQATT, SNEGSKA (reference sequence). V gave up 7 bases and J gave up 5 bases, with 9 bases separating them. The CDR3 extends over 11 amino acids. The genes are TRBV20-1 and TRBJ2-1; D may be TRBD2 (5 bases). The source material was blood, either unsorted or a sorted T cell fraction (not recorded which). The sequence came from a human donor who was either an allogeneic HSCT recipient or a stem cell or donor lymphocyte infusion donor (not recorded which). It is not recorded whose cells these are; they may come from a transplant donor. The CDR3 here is CSELVHNEQFF. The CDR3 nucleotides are TGCAGTGAACTAGTTCACAATGAGCAGTTCTTC.